These 8 T cell receptor beta chains were all obtained from the same sample, sequenced in a study of cytomegalovirus exposure and HLA in healthy donors (dated by TCRdb to about 2017). The library was prepared using the immunoSEQ multiplex PCR assay. A mixture of 60 forward primers for TCR Vbeta segments and 13 reverse primers for TCR Jbeta segments was used in the multiplex PCR. Sourced from immuneACCESS, this table was stored by TCRdb with only in-frame sequences that have V and J called. A share of the clones is absent; for the studies checked, an unresolved V gene accounts for under half, and the remainder has no known explanation. Here the sample has roughly 130,000 clones; more than 75% occur a single time. Together, the top ten hold approximately 2% of the sample. Sequencing was performed on PBMCs. The receptors derive from a man aged 40-49 years in good health and CMV-seronegative.

This clone was counted a few times. The rearrangement joins TRBV7-8 to TRBJ2-7, with 10 bases that match TRBD2. Per the germline V gene, CDR1 is SGHVS and CDR2 is FQNEAQ. V gave up 1 base and J gave up 13 bases; unmatched junction bases: 10. This CDR3 region has 14 residues. CDR3 in DNA: TGTGCCAGCAGCTTAGAGCCTAGCGGGAGTCGGAGCTACTTC. This encodes CASSLEPSGSRSYF.

V and J are TRBV4-1 and TRBJ2-5, with TRBD1 matching over 8 bases. Per the germline V gene, CDR1 is MGHRA and CDR2 is YSYEKL. Losses at the gene ends were 6 bases for V and 5 bases for J; bases not matched to a gene: 11. The CDR3 contains 15 residues. The CDR3 spells CASRQRAGGGETQYF. As DNA, the CDR3 is TGCGCCAGCAGACAGAGGGCAGGGGGCGGCGAGACCCAGTACTTC.

A single count supports this clone. This sequence joins TRBV28 and TRBJ1-5; TRBD1 matches 7 bases. This CDR3 region has 17 residues. In germline, CDR1 is MDHEN, CDR2 SYDVKM. The V gene end was trimmed by 5 bases and the J gene end by 0 bases; junction bases not matched to a gene: 10. This CDR3 is CASSPGTATYSNQPQHF. The CDR3 DNA reads as TGTGCCAGCAGTCCGGGGACAGCCACTTATAGCAATCAGCCCCAGCATTTT.

Notes on this clone: A read error may account for a junction end that differs from germline. The CDR3 sequence: CSSSPRTGGYEQYF. The CDR3 DNA reads TGTTCCAGCAGCCCCCGGACAGGAGGCTACGAGCAGTACTTC. The J gene is TRBJ2-7, the V gene TRBV7-9; TRBD1 matches 7 bases. The CDR3 has 14 residues. In germline, CDR1 is SEHNR, CDR2 FQNEAQ (reference sequence).

This chain uses TRBV21-1 with TRBJ1-5; TRBD1 is the table's D call, not checked against the DNA. TRBV21-1 counts as a pseudogene. The CDR3 runs 16 residues. The CDR3 sequence: CASSTPDRGRGQPQHF. CDR3 nucleotides: TGTGCCAGCAGCACACCGGACAGGGGGCGCGGTCAGCCCCAGCATTTT.

The chain has TRBV5-1 and TRBJ2-1; no definite D call. Germline values: CDR1 SGHRS, CDR2 YFSETQ. This CDR3 comprises 16 residues. V gave up 0 bases and J gave up 0 bases, with 10 bases separating them. In DNA, the CDR3 is TGCGCCAGCAGCTTGGGTCCTGCGGACTCCTACAATGAGCAGTTCTTC. Its protein is CASSLGPADSYNEQFF.

The chain combines TRBV18 with TRBJ2-4; possibly TRBD1 for D (5 bases). Trimming pared 3 bases from V and 5 bases from J, leaving 8 bases between. In germline, CDR1 is KGHSH, CDR2 LQKENI. The CDR3 is 13 amino acids. CDR3 in DNA: TGTGCCAGCTCACCCCAGGGTGAAAACATTCAGTACTTC. Translated, it gives CASSPQGENIQYF.

This clone was recorded once. CDR3 in amino acids: CASTLGLAGAGEQFF. CDR3 coding DNA: TGTGCCAGCACCCTGGGACTAGCGGGAGCAGGGGAGCAGTTCTTC. V gene TRBV28 combines with J gene TRBJ2-1; 14 bases match TRBD2. With V trimmed by 7 bases and J by 10 bases, 9 bases remained unmatched. In germline, CDR1 is MDHEN, CDR2 SYDVKM. This CDR3 region has 15 residues.